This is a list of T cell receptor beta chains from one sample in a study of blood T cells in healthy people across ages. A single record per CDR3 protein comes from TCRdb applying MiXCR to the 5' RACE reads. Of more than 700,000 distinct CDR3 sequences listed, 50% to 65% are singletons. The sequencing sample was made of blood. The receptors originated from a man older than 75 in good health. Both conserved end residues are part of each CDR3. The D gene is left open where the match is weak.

CDR3: CATRGTGGMNEQFF; D: TRBD1; V: TRBV24-1
CDR3: CASSVKRYNEQFF; D: -; V: TRBV27
CDR3: CATSDPQARGTRGGTDTQYF; D: TRBD2; V: TRBV24-1
CDR3: CSASFGTGETQYF; D: TRBD1; V: TRBV20-1
CDR3: CASSYRDRYAYF; D: TRBD1; V: TRBV6-6
CDR3: CASSLLGAGRQETQYF; D: -; V: TRBV7-9
CDR3: CASSRSGANYGYTF; D: -; V: TRBV6-6
CDR3: CSGLAELSTDTQYF; D: TRBD2; V: TRBV20-1
CDR3: CASSQPRLVNTEAFF; D: -; V: TRBV6-2/TRBV6-3
CDR3: CASIGAIYGYTF; D: -; V: TRBV7-2
CDR3: CASSFGRGEYF; D: -; V: TRBV28
CDR3: CASSSSGRGSGANVLTF; D: TRBD2; V: TRBV5-1
CDR3: CASSSLDGDGPSPTF; D: -; V: TRBV11-2
CDR3: CASSGLILYNEQFF; D: -; V: TRBV4-1
CDR3: CASTRLAGEETQYF; D: TRBD2; V: TRBV27
CDR3: CASSLEPVRSPLHF; D: -; V: TRBV7-8
CDR3: CASSSVAGGHRDAYF; D: TRBD2; V: TRBV7-8
CDR3: CSVEASGVTPYEQYF; D: -; V: TRBV29-1
CDR3: CASQRGETQYF; D: -; V: TRBV6-5
CDR3: CASSPQGVGQPQHF; D: TRBD1; V: TRBV5-1
CDR3: CASSQGGAGTNYGYTF; D: -; V: TRBV7-2
CDR3: CAWTASVGETQYF; D: -; V: TRBV30
CDR3: CASSDHSGGEQYF; D: TRBD2; V: TRBV10-2
CDR3: CSVKGTVGGYTF; D: -; V: TRBV29-1
CDR3: CASSAAGGPNNEQYF; D: TRBD2; V: TRBV9
CDR3: CSVEGLLADTQYF; D: -; V: TRBV29-1
CDR3: CATSNTRDSPLHF; D: -; V: TRBV24-1
CDR3: CASSLEGGFDGYTF; D: -; V: TRBV7-9
CDR3: CASSELAIKQPQHF; D: -; V: TRBV6-1
CDR3: CASSLDRVINEQFF; D: TRBD1; V: TRBV7-3
CDR3: CASRRVMTSSTYEQYF; D: TRBD2; V: TRBV6-2/TRBV6-3
CDR3: CASSQAGTGGWEQFF; D: TRBD1; V: TRBV3-1
CDR3: CASSQGTATYEQYF; D: -; V: TRBV7-9
CDR3: CASSLRPGQGAIGNEKLFF; D: TRBD1; V: TRBV5-1
CDR3: CASSLDKGNEQYF; D: -; V: TRBV5-1
CDR3: CASERGEGYNEQFF; D: -; V: TRBV6-1
CDR3: CASTRGTDTQYF; D: -; V: TRBV2
CDR3: CASSYSGQGLNEQYF; D: TRBD1; V: TRBV6-5
CDR3: CASSLGLSPYNEQFF; D: -; V: TRBV28
CDR3: CSTTRPLDYGYTF; D: -; V: TRBV20-1
CDR3: CASSMEGNEQYF; D: -; V: TRBV7-3
CDR3: CASTYANTGELFF; D: -; V: TRBV25-1
CDR3: CASSLNGPKAFF; D: -; V: TRBV5-1
CDR3: CASSFGQGATSPLHF; D: TRBD1; V: TRBV12-3/TRBV12-4
CDR3: CASSPTRPRGTSGTFSYEQYF; D: TRBD2; V: TRBV6-1
CDR3: CASSSAGSSYEQYF; D: -; V: TRBV27
CDR3: CASSPGREHRYAYF; D: -; V: TRBV7-2
CDR3: CASSSGLATNEQFF; D: TRBD2; V: TRBV28
CDR3: CASSQDGGLYQETQYF; D: -; V: TRBV4-1
CDR3: CSVAWDISYEQYF; D: -; V: TRBV29-1
CDR3: CASSPGQSTYSNQPQHF; D: -; V: TRBV28
CDR3: CASSEDPGRETQYF; D: -; V: TRBV10-1
CDR3: CASSPRLALYNEQFF; D: TRBD2; V: TRBV6-5
CDR3: CASSLVSLQETQYF; D: -; V: TRBV5-1
CDR3: CASSLAPTGGGSGANVLTF; D: TRBD1; V: TRBV5-1
CDR3: CASSLERGGLAGGRADTQYF; D: TRBD2; V: TRBV12-3/TRBV12-4
CDR3: CSVNKPGLAGDRYAYF; D: TRBD2; V: TRBV29-1